This TCR beta chain came from a study of blood T cell repertoires in COVID-19. Background on the study: Some COVID-19 samples were acute and others convalescent; all came from the United States, Italy and Spain.

The CDR3 loop spans 16 amino acids. The V and J ends lost 2 bases and 6 bases, in that order; junction bases with no gene match: 7. Germline assignment: CDR1 SGHTA and CDR2 FQGNSA. Sequencing was performed with immunoSEQ multiplex PCR; in TCRdb, only in-frame clones are kept and a portion is missing. The table lists roughly 200,000 clones, 80% to 90% of them singletons. The TCR sequence derives from a human donor with active or convalescent COVID-19. The donor label of this sample is uncertain. The rearrangement uses TRBV7-2 and TRBJ2-3, with 11 bases fitting TRBD2. Sequenced material: peripheral blood. CDR3 amino acids: CASSLHLAGGFDTQYF. For the CDR3, the DNA is TGTGCCAGCAGCTTACATCTAGCGGGGGGTTTCGATACGCAGTATTTT.